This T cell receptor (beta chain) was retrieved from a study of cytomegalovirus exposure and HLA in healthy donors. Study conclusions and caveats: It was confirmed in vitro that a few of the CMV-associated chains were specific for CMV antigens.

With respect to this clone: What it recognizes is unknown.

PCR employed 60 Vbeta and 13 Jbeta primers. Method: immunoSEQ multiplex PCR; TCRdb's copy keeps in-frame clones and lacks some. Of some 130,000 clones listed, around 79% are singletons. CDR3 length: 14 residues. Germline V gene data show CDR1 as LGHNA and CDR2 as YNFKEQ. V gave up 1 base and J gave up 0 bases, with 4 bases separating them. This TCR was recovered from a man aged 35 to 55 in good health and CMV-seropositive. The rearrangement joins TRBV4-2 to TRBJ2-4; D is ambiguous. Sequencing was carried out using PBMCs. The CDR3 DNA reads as TGTGCCAGCAGCCAAGTTCTAGCCAAAAACATTCAGTACTTC. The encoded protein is CASSQVLAKNIQYF.